Listed below are T cell receptor beta chains from one sample, sequenced in a study of blood T cell repertoires in COVID-19. Assay: immunoSEQ multiplex PCR; the TCRdb copy retains only in-frame clones and omits some. The sample has around 290,000 clones, 80% to 90% seen once; the top ten hold around 14%. The sample taken for sequencing was peripheral blood. All receptors come from a woman in her seventies with COVID-19, enrolled during active disease. Both conserved end residues are trimmed from each CDR3. The D gene is left open where the match is weak.

v_gene	j_gene	d_gene	CDR3aa
TRBV7-9	TRBJ2-1	TRBD2	ASSFLLAGENEQF
TRBV24-1	TRBJ2-7	.	ATSDRTEKEQY
TRBV19	TRBJ1-2	.	ASSYREGYT
TRBV9	TRBJ1-2	.	ASSDSYGYT
TRBV5-4	TRBJ1-2	.	ASSSGGRGYT
TRBV7-2	TRBJ2-7	.	ASSLYNEQY
TRBV30	TRBJ2-1	TRBD1	AWDRDRVNNEQF
TRBV13	TRBJ2-4	TRBD2	ASSQLAGELAKNIQY
TRBV5-1	TRBJ2-3	TRBD2	ASSLEPSGGTDTQY
TRBV30	TRBJ2-3	.	AWSRGIADTQY
TRBV4-2	TRBJ2-2	TRBD2	ASSQDPLAGTGELF
TRBV5-5	TRBJ2-1	TRBD1	ASSAGDSLGQF
TRBV9	TRBJ1-4	.	ASSPRDTPTNEKLF
TRBV6-5	TRBJ2-2	TRBD1	ASRKGQGRTGELF
TRBV28	TRBJ1-2	TRBD1	ASSSPRGDRGNYGYT
TRBV7-8	TRBJ2-7	TRBD1	ASSSGGGAEQY
TRBV29-1	TRBJ2-1	.	SVPDLGGLDNEQF
TRBV15	TRBJ2-1	.	ATSPEDPGLHEQF
TRBV4-3	TRBJ1-2	TRBD1	ASSLPGQGKRSYT
TRBV10-3	TRBJ2-6	.	AISAQVGSGANVLT
TRBV19	TRBJ2-4	TRBD2	ASSINGGGNIQY
TRBV18	TRBJ2-1	.	ASSPVAEDEQF
TRBV6-5	TRBJ1-3	.	ASRSGTPSTTY
TRBV7-2	TRBJ2-7	.	ASSLAIASKQY
TRBV6-5	TRBJ2-4	TRBD1	ASTTPTGSKNIQY
TRBV7-2	TRBJ1-1	.	ASSSARGAEAF
TRBV5-4	TRBJ1-2	.	ASSSRGRDTYGYT
TRBV12-3/TRBV12-4	TRBJ1-2	.	ASSSFGNYGYT
TRBV19	TRBJ1-2	.	ASSSNRDGYGYT
TRBV5-8	TRBJ2-3	TRBD1	ASRGTGGADTQY
TRBV5-1	TRBJ1-1	.	ASSSARGGAF
TRBV5-1	TRBJ2-1	.	ASRTGNYNEQF
TRBV6-2/TRBV6-3	TRBJ2-1	.	ASSLSGEQF
TRBV20-1	TRBJ2-2	.	SASVAGRNTGELF
TRBV5-1	TRBJ2-3	TRBD2	ASSLNIAGGVTDTQY
TRBV3-1/TRBV3-2	TRBJ2-2	.	ASSSHSANTGELF
TRBV18	TRBJ1-1	.	ASSPGSSRGNTEAF
TRBV7-9	TRBJ1-4	.	ASSPKGDYNEKLF
TRBV24-1	TRBJ1-2	TRBD1	ATSDVPGQGFNYGYT
TRBV7-3	TRBJ2-2	.	ASSLDDRVSGELF
TRBV28	TRBJ1-2	.	ASSLSLLGVGYGYT
TRBV7-9	TRBJ2-7	TRBD1	ASSLTGLWYEQY
TRBV19	TRBJ2-7	TRBD2	ASRPEVGTRDYEQY
TRBV18	TRBJ1-2	TRBD1	ASSLRDSPYTT
TRBV5-4	TRBJ1-1	TRBD1	ASSLVGQAANTEAF
TRBV24-1	TRBJ2-5	.	ATSDPLRGHRTQY
TRBV4-1	TRBJ2-7	.	ASSQVGVSYEQY
TRBV2	TRBJ2-1	.	ASSAHYNEQF
TRBV7-2	TRBJ1-2	.	ASSFLYGYT
TRBV14	TRBJ1-5	TRBD1	ASSQPTGGGGAFLNSNQPQH